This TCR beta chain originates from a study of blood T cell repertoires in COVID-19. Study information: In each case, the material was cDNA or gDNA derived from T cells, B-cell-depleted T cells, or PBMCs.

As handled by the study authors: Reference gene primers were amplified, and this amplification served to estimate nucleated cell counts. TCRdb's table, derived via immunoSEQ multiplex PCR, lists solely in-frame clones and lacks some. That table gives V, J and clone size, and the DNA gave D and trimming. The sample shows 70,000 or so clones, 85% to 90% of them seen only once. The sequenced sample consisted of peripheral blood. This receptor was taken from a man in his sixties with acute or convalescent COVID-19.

The DNA of the CDR3 is TGTGCCAGCAGTCGGGACAGGGGGTTCTACAATGAGCAGTTCTTC. Translating gives CASSRDRGFYNEQFF. The V and J genes are TRBV6-2 or TRBV6-3 and TRBJ2-1; 11 positions agree with TRBD1. The CDR3 is 15 residues long. V lost 5 bases and J lost 3; bases outside the gene matches: 3. CDR1 and CDR2 from the germline V gene are MNHEY and SVGEGT.